Presented here are 9 T cell receptor beta chains from one specimen sequenced in a study of CD8 T cells in Susac syndrome. RNA, at roughly 0.45 to 1 ug, was reverse transcribed with random hexamers. MiXCR was run by TCRdb on the immunoSEQ multiplex PCR reads, yielding one entry per CDR3 protein. In the table there are 150,000 to 200,000 distinct CDR3 sequences, roughly 94% of which are singletons. Sequenced: CD4+ T cells from PBMCs. The receptors were gathered from a human donor with Susac syndrome.

The chain carries TRBV7-2 and TRBJ1-2; TRBD1 matches at 7 bases. There are 15 residues in the CDR3. CDR1 SGHTA and CDR2 FQGNSA come from the germline V gene. V lost 3 bases to trimming and J lost 4 bases; unmatched junction nucleotides: 8. The DNA for the CDR3 is TGTGCCAGCAGCTTGGGGGACAGTGGGATCTATGGCTACACCTTC. Translated, it gives CASSLGDSGIYGYTF.

The chain links TRBV20-1 to TRBJ2-2; TRBD2 matches at 8 bases. The germline V gene has CDR1 DFQATT and CDR2 SNEGSKA (reference sequence). The ends lost 7 bases at V and 1 base at J; junction bases unmatched: 8. CDR3 size: 15 residues. The chain's CDR3 is CSVLDLAGNTGELFF. CDR3 nucleotide sequence: TGCAGTGTCCTCGATCTAGCGGGGAACACCGGGGAGCTGTTTTTT.

V usage is TRBV25-1 and J usage is TRBJ2-2; D remains unclear. V gave up 2 bases and J gave up 0 bases, with 10 bases separating them. Germline CDR1 is MGHDK and CDR2 is SYGVNS. The CDR3 is 16 amino acids. This chain's CDR3 is CASSEPQPSNTGELFF. In DNA form, the CDR3 reads TGTGCCAGCAGTGAACCACAACCCTCGAACACCGGGGAGCTGTTTTTT.

The rearrangement uses TRBV24-1 and TRBJ2-3, with no clear D. Germline CDR1 and CDR2: KGHDR and SFDVKD. This CDR3 spans 16 amino acids. V was pared by 4 bases and J by 2 bases, with 15 bases between. The CDR3 loop is CATSDLNPPTTDTQYF. Here the CDR3 DNA reads TGTGCCACCAGTGACCTGAATCCCCCCACCACAGATACGCAGTATTTT.

The chain joins TRBV6-2 or TRBV6-3 to TRBJ2-1; 7 bases agree with TRBD2. This CDR3 has 13 amino acids. CDR1 and CDR2 (germline): MNHEY, SVGEGT. With V trimmed by 5 bases and J by 14 bases, 12 bases remained unmatched. The CDR3 loop is CASSPRLAAQEFF. The CDR3, as DNA: TGTGCCAGCAGTCCGCGACTAGCAGCCCAGGAGTTCTTC.

The rearrangement links TRBV19 to TRBJ2-6; D is unclear. The CDR3 contains 13 residues. V shed 6 bases and J shed 4 bases, with 7 bases lying between them. Germline assignment: CDR1 LNHDA and CDR2 SQIVND (reference sequence). This chain's CDR3 is CASRPRGANVLTF. In nucleotides, the CDR3 is TGTGCCAGTAGGCCCCGAGGGGCCAACGTCCTGACTTTC.

This clonotype was recorded only once. The V and J genes are TRBV10-3 and TRBJ1-5, with TRBD1 matching 7 bases. V dropped 11 bases and J dropped 0; count of bases not matched to a gene: 7. Germline CDR1 and CDR2: ENHRY and SYGVKD. The CDR3 extends over 14 amino acids. In DNA, the CDR3 is TGTGCCTCCTCGGAGGGGGCTAGCAATCAGCCCCAGCATTTT. This codes for CASSEGASNQPQHF.

The chain joins TRBV4-2 to TRBJ1-5; 7 positions agree with TRBD1. V shed 1 base and J 6 bases; nucleotides not matched to a gene: 12. CDR1 and CDR2 (germline): LGHNA, YNFKEQ. CDR3 size: 17 residues. The CDR3 loop reads CASSQGTGEGPAQPQHF. CDR3 nucleotides: TGTGCCAGCAGCCAAGGAACAGGGGAGGGGCCTGCTCAGCCCCAGCATTTT.

The V gene is TRBV11-2, the J gene TRBJ1-6; D possibly corresponds to TRBD1 (6 bases). V lost 10 bases and J 0 bases, leaving 13 bases between the germline ends. The CDR3 is 15 residues long. Germline V gene lookup returns CDR1 SGHAT and CDR2 FQNNGV. The chain's CDR3 is CANVGATSYNSPLHF. CDR3 DNA sequence: TGTGCCAACGTGGGGGCTACCTCCTATAATTCACCCCTCCACTTT.